This TCR beta chain was sequenced in a study of T cell responses to AZD1222 COVID-19 vaccine (dated by TCRdb to 2020 to 2023). At the level of the whole study: AZD1222 recipients given second doses at about 4 weeks or at about 12 weeks were pooled, since spike-specific TCR depth and breadth were not found to differ between the two schedules. A total of just over 230 trial participants underwent TCR sequencing, of whom roughly 210 received two doses of AZD1222 and some 26 received two doses of the MenACWY control vaccine. Enrollment into the trials was organized by age into subgroups of 18-55, 56-69 and 70-plus years, and those subgroups contained 148, 28 and 57 TCR-sequenced participants, respectively. General findings and caveats noted by the study authors: The whole spike protein was spanned by vaccine-associated CD4 TCRs, and dominant responses were seen in regions 160-218 and 743-854. In the small 56-69-year group, the increase in depth fell short of significance, most likely because of low power. Reportedly, close to half of the unique spike-specific TCRs recognized epitopes lying outside the regions that are mutated in the B.1.351 and B.1.1.7 variants. Only a handful of AZD1222 recipients were SARS-CoV-2 seropositive at baseline, limiting conclusions about previously exposed vaccinees. After two AZD1222 doses, spike-specific TCR breadth and depth were significantly higher than at day 0 and than in MenACWY recipients. Most participants were white British and females outnumbered males, and the authors suggested that clonal diversity may have been underestimated. Because no samples from the day 14 peak response were available, repertoires could be characterized only after the peak T cell response.

About this clone itself: There is no known antigen for this receptor. No qualities accompany the bases; no much larger clone lies one base away.

The CDR3 runs 12 residues from the cysteine to the phenylalanine. Just the 36-base CDR3 DNA is kept, in frame starting at base 1. As encoded in the germline V gene, CDR1 is MGHDK while CDR2 is SYGVNS. V is cut by 6 bases and J by 6 bases, and the space between the germline ends is 8 bases. The CDR3 regions of human TCRbeta chains were analyzed by immunosequencing. The study's own analysis went as follows. Repertoire TCRs were checked for matches against a reference library of SARS-CoV-2-specific TCRs that had been generated using the MIRA antigen-specificity platform. Breadth meant the fraction of unique TCRs that were SARS-CoV-2-associated, whereas depth meant the fraction of total T cells that were SARS-CoV-2-associated. Using the MIRA data, every spike-specific TCR was mapped to the spike region that the TCR reacted to and assigned to either a CD4 or a CD8 class. Log10-transformed breadth and depth values were compared by one-way ANOVA with Sidak's multiple comparisons tests. TCRdb retrieved this table from immuneACCESS and kept in-frame rearrangements only. Not all clones are present; in checked studies, unresolved V genes account for under half, and no reason is known for the remainder. V and J calls and clone size are as listed in that table; D and trimming were resolved from the DNA. This sample comprises 170,000 or so clones, just over 90% of them detected only once. The top ten constitute approximately 1.5% of the sample.

In the paper's terms, the time point label means: baseline before first vaccination. Vaccinee samples were obtained from the UK trials COV001 and COV002, which included a single-blind randomized controlled phase 2/3 trial of AZD1222 (ChAdOx1 nCoV-19) in healthy adults. For TCRbeta chain sequencing, PBMC samples from trial participants were taken at day 0 and at day 28 after the second dose. Rearrangement joined TRBV25-1 to TRBJ2-2; the D gene cannot be resolved reliably. This specimen was peripheral blood, taken on day 0 of AZD1222 vaccination. The origin of this receptor is an adult in good health. The CDR3 reads as follows: CASSPRSGELFF. The sequenced DNA: TGTGCCAGCAGCCCCAGGTCCGGGGAGCTGTTTTTT. Reference TRBV25-1 and TRBJ2-2 proteins supply the regions before and after the CDR3; the full variable domain is: EADIYQTPRYLVIGTGKKITLECSQTMGHDKMYWYQQDPGMELHLIHYSYGVNSTEKGDLSSESTVSRIRTEHFPLTLESARPSHTSQYLCASSPRSGELFFGEGSRLTVL.